Detailed here is one T cell receptor (beta chain). Its matching antigen is unknown. The source of the sample is a study of T-cell memory formation after mild COVID-19. Whole-study context: TCR clusters were largely donor specific.

Sample barcodes and UMIs were carried by the TCR alpha and TCR beta cDNA libraries that 5'RACE generated with constant-segment primers. TCRdb fed the 5' RACE reads into MiXCR, producing one record per CDR3 protein. Of approximately 150,000 distinct CDR3 sequences in the sample, about 5.7% are singletons; the top ten hold 2% to 2.5%. Study-level results: The second-wave clones peaking on day 37 were not confirmed as SARS-CoV-2-specific.

The germline gives CDR1 SEHNR, CDR2 FQNEAQ (reference sequence). Trimming cost V 5 bases and J 5 bases, with 15 bases left between them. The CDR3 totals 14 residues. The source is an adult woman who had mild COVID-19 (a few samples of this study predate the infection). Cell type and time point are not known. Material: PBMCs or a T cell subset sorted from them (not recorded which). The genes are TRBV7-9 and TRBJ2-5, with D perhaps matching TRBD2 (6 bases). The CDR3 region has the DNA TGTGCCAGCAGCCGACGAAGGGCGGGGGAGACCCAGTACTTC. Translating gives CASSRRRAGETQYF. Based on the CDR3 plus reference TRBV7-9 and TRBJ2-5, the full variable domain is DTGVSQNPRHKITKRGQNVTFRCDPISEHNRLYWYRQTLGQGPEFLTYFQNEAQLEKSRLLSDRFSAERPKGSFSTLEIQRTEQGDSAMYLCASSRRRAGETQYFGPGTRLLVL.